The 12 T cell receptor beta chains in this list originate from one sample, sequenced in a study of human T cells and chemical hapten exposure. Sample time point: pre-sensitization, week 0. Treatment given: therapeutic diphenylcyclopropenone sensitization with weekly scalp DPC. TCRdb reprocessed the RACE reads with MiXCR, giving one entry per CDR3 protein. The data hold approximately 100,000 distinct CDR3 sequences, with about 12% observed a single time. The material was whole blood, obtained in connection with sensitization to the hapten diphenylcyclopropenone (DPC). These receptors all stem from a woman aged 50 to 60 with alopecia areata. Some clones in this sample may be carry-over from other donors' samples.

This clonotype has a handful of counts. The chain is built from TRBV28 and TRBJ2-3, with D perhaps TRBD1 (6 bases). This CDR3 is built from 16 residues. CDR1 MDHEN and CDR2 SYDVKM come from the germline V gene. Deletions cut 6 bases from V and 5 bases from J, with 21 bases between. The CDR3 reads CASSQPVGASEDTQYF. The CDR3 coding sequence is TGTGCCAGCAGCCAACCCGTGGGGGCCAGTGAAGATACGCAGTATTTT.

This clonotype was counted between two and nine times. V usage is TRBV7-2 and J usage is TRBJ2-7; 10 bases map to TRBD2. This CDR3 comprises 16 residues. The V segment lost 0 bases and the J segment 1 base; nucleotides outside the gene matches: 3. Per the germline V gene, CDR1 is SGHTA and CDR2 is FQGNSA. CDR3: CASSLALAGASYEQYF. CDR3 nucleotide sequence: TGTGCCAGCAGCTTAGCCCTAGCGGGAGCATCCTACGAGCAGTACTTC. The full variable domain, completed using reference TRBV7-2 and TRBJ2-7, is GAGVSQSPSNKVTEKGKDVELRCDPISGHTALYWYRQSLGQGLEFLIYFQGNSAPDKSGLPSDRFSAERTGGSVSTLTIQRTQQEDSAVYLCASSLALAGASYEQYFGPGTRLTVT.

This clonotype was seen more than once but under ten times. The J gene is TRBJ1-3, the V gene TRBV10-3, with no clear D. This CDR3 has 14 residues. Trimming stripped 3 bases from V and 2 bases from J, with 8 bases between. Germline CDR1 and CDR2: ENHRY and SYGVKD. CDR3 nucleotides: TGTGCCATCAGTGATTTGACTGCTGGAAACACCATATATTTT. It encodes CAISDLTAGNTIYF.

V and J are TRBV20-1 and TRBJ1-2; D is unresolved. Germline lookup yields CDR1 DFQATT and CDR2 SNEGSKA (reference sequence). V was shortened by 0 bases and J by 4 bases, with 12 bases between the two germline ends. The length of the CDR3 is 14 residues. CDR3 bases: TGCAGTGCTAGAGAGGTGGGAGGACTCTATGGCTACACCTTC. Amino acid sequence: CSAREVGGLYGYTF.

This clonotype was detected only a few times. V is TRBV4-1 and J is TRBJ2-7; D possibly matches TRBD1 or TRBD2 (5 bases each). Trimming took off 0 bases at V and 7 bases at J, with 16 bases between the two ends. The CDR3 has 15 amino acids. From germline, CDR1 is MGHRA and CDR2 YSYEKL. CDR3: CASSQDSGQGREQYF. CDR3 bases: TGCGCCAGCAGCCAAGATTCGGGGCAGGGCCGGGAGCAGTACTTC.

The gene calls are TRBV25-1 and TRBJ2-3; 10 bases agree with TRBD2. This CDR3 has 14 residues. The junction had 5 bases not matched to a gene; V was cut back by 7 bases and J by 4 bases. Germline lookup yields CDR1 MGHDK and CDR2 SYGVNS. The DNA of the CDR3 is TGTGCCAGCAAGGGGAGCGGGAGGGCAGATACGCAGTATTTT. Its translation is CASKGSGRADTQYF.

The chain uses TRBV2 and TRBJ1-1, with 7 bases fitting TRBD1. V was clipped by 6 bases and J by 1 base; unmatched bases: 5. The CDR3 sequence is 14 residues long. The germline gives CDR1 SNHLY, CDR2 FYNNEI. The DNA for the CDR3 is TGTGCCAGCAGGCAGGGGGGAAGGAACACTGAAGCTTTCTTT. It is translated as CASRQGGRNTEAFF.

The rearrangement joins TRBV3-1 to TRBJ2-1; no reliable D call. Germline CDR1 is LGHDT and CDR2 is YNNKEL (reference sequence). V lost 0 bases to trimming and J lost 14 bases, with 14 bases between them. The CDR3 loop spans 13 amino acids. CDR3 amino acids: CASSQDEADLKFF. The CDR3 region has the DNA TGTGCCAGCAGCCAAGATGAGGCAGATCTGAAGTTCTTC.

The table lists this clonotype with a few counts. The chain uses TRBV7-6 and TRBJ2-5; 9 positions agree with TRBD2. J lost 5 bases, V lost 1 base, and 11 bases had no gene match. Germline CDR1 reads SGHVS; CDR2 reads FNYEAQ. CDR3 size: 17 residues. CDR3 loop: CASSLVSSGVRRETQYF. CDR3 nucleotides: TGTGCCAGCAGCTTAGTGTCTAGCGGGGTCCGCAGGGAGACCCAGTACTTC.

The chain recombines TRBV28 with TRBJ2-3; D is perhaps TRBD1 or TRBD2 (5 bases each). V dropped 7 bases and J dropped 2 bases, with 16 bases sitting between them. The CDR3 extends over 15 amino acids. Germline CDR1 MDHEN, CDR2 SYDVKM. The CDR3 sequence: CASIAAGGPTDTQYF. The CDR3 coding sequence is TGTGCCAGCATCGCAGCTGGGGGACCCACAGATACGCAGTATTTT.

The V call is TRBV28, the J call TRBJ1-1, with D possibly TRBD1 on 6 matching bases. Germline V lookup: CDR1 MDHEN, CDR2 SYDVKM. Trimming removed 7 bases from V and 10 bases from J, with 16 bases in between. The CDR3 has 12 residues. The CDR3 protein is CASNQQGWRAFF. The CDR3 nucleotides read TGTGCCAGCAACCAACAGGGATGGAGAGCTTTCTTT.

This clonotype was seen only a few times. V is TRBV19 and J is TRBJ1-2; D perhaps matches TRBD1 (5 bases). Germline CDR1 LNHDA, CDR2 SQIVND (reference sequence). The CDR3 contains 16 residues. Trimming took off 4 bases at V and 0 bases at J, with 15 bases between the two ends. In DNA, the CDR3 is TGTGCCAGTAGTACCGGGGGGACCACAGCTAACTATGGCTACACCTTC. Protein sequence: CASSTGGTTANYGYTF.